This entry concerns a single T cell receptor beta chain. Its specificity is not known. Alongside a J-beta primer mix, a sample-barcoded 5' primer served in a second PCR lasting about 6 to 11 cycles. Each cDNA molecule, via a template-switch adaptor with 12 random nucleotides, was tagged. TCRdb reanalysed the 5' RACE reads using MiXCR and keeps one entry per CDR3 protein. The profile covers around 1,800,000 distinct CDR3 sequences, with about two fifths appearing a single time and roughly 24% taken by the ten largest. These data belong to a study of blood T cells in healthy people across ages. The CDR3 is 14 amino acids. V gave up 0 bases and J gave up 8 bases, with 10 bases separating them. Germline assignment: CDR1 PRHDT and CDR2 FYEKMQ (reference sequence). The study, taken as a whole, reports: CMV status of donors was unknown, possibly confounding expanded clonotype changes.

The chain couples TRBV13 to TRBJ2-2; D gene uncertain. Sequencing used blood. The receptor was isolated from a human donor in good health. The CDR3 loop is CASSLGRGIGELFF. CDR3 sequence (DNA): TGTGCCAGCAGCTTAGGCCGAGGAATTGGGGAGCTGTTTTTT.